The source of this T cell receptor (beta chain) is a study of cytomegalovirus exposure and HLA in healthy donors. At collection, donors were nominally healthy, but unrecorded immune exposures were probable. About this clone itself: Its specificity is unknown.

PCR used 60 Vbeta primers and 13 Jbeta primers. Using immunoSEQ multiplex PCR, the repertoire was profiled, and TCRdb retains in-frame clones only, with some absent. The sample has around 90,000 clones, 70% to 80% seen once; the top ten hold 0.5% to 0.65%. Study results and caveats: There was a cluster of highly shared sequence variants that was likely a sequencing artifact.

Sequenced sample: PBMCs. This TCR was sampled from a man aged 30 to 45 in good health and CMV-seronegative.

CDR3 nucleotide sequence: TGTGCCAGCTCTCCTGGACTAGCGGGGGGGCCCGGCGCCGGTTACGAGCAGTACTTC. Its translation: CASSPGLAGGPGAGYEQYF. V is TRBV18 and J is TRBJ2-7; 15 nucleotides line up with TRBD2. The V gene's germline CDR1 is KGHSH and CDR2 LQKENI. This CDR3 comprises 19 residues. With V trimmed by 6 bases and J by 4 bases, 16 bases remained unmatched.